The clone carrying this T cell receptor (beta chain) has at least ten counts. V gave up 1 base and J gave up 1 base, with 8 bases separating them. The CDR3 covers 15 residues. Germline lookup yields CDR1 LGHDT and CDR2 YNNKEL (reference sequence). The entry originates in a study of T cells in Graves' hyperthyroidism and ophthalmopathy. Study at large: Blood was drawn when the patient was first diagnosed and still untreated.

From RNA transcripts, TCR beta CDR3 regions were amplified. The HTBI primer set drove a first-round RT-PCR of the TCR CDR3. MiXCR, run by TCRdb on the multiplex PCR reads, gives a single entry per CDR3 protein. The data contain approximately 600,000 distinct CDR3 sequences, around 20% of them singletons. The chain uses TRBV3-1 and TRBJ1-5, with D hard to call. Sequencing input: blood. This sequence originates from a young man with Graves' ophthalmopathy. CDR3 sequence reads: CASSQAGNSNQPQHF. The CDR3 DNA sequence: TGTGCCAGCAGCCAAGCGGGAAACAGCAATCAGCCCCAGCATTTT.